Presented here are 2 T cell receptor delta chains from one specimen sequenced in a study of γδ T cells in repeated Plasmodium falciparum infection. TCRdb reprocessed the multiplex PCR reads using CATT. The profile covers approximately 50,000 delta-chain clones, with more than 1.5% appearing a single time and approximately 25% taken by the ten largest. Flow sorting of PBMC yielded separate Vgamma9/Vdelta2+ and Vdelta2-negative gammadelta T cell populations for bulk repertoire analysis. Sequenced input: gamma-delta T cells from blood. These receptors were obtained from a pool of human donors (malaria-infected and uninfected, not separated).

This clone showed up many times. The protein TCRdb gives is from a much larger clone and does not agree with this DNA's translation at residue 10, likely a read error; the protein shown here comes from the DNA. This chain joins TRDV1 and TRDJ1; TRDD3 aligns across 9 bases. Since TCRdb gives no J gene, matching the DNA to germline was used here to assign it. CDR1 is TSWWSYY, CDR2 QGS, per germline. The J segment lost 5 bases and the V segment lost 3 bases, leaving 7 bases of the junction unmatched. The CDR3 length is 15 residues. CDR3 sequence (DNA): TGTGCTCTTGGGGAGGTACTGGGGGACGCTGATAAACTCATCTTT. This translates into CALGEVLGDADKLIF.

This clone occurred a few times. TCRdb's protein, taken from a much larger clone, differs from this DNA's translation at residue 14, likely owing to a read error; the protein displayed comes from the DNA. CDR3 protein: CACDTGSLGFWELKTGGPYTDKLIF. The CDR3, as DNA: TGTGCCTGTGACACCGGGAGCTTAGGGTTTTGGGAACTAAAGACTGGGGGCCCGTACACCGATAAACTCATCTTT. This rearrangement joins TRDV2 to TRDJ1; TRDD3 matches 8 bases. J was trimmed by 0 bases and V by 0 bases; bases with no gene match: 32. The CDR3 totals 25 residues. Germline V lookup: CDR1 GEAIGNYY, CDR2 EKD.